This note documents a single T cell receptor beta chain sequence. Repertoires were generated with immunoSEQ multiplex PCR, while TCRdb's copy carries only in-frame clones and drops some. In the table there are about 380,000 clones, around 87% of which are singletons. The record originates from a study of blood T cell repertoires in COVID-19. Study information: Specimens from acute and convalescent COVID-19 originated in the United States, Italy and Spain. In each case, the material was cDNA or gDNA derived from T cells, B-cell-depleted T cells, or PBMCs.

The CDR3 extends over 16 amino acids. CDR1 and CDR2 (germline): SGDLS, YYNGEE. The ends were cut back, 1 base at V and 14 bases at J, with 25 bases in the middle. Ages ranged from roughly 18 to 95 years, with residence in about two dozen US areas. This chain links TRBV9 with TRBJ1-3; the D is unclear. Source material: PBMCs or T cells enriched from blood (not recorded which). This clonotype was sampled from a young man who had recovered from COVID-19. The CDR3 spells CASSVTEAQLQGGLYF. The CDR3 DNA reads as TGTGCCAGCAGCGTAACGGAGGCACAGCTCCAAGGTGGCCTATATTTT.